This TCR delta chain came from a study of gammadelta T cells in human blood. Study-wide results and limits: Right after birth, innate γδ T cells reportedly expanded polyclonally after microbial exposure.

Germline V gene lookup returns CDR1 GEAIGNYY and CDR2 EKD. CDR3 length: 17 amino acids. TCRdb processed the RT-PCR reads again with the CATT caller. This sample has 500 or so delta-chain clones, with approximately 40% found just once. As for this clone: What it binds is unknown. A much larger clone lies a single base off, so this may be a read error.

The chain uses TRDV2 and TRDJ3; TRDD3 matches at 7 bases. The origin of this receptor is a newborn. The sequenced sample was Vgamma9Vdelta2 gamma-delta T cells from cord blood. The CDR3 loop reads CACDTWGSSWDSRQMFF. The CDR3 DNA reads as TGTGCCTGTGACACCTGGGGGAGCTCCTGGGACTCCCGACAGATGTTTTTC.